This T cell receptor beta chain was recovered during a study of T cell repertoires in cytomegalovirus infection. Study summary: Public TCR beta signatures indicated both CMV infection and matching HLA type. Study conclusions and caveats: The cumulative frequency of public TCR beta families distinguished individuals who carried CMV together with the relevant HLA. Dominating the ex vivo response were TCR beta clonotypes that were CMV-specific and HLA-C-restricted.

This clonotype has just a few counts. What it binds is unknown. The length of the CDR3 is 16 residues. V shed 1 base and J shed 4 bases, with 16 bases lying between them. The germline CDR1 and CDR2 sequences are SNHLY and FYNNEI. One entry per CDR3 protein results from TCRdb running MiXCR on the reads. Among over 150,000 distinct CDR3 sequences, roughly a fifth were seen once, and the ten largest hold 2.5% to 3%. Sequencing used PBMCs. The chain uses TRBV2 and TRBJ1-1; D may be TRBD1 (6 bases). This TCR was sampled from a human donor in good health (CMV status not recorded). Some clones in this sample may be carry-over from other donors' samples. This chain's CDR3 is CASSEGAGAMGTEAFF. Here the CDR3 DNA reads TGTGCCAGCAGTGAAGGGGCAGGGGCCATGGGCACTGAAGCTTTCTTT.